This T cell receptor beta chain derives from a study of neoadjuvant anti-PD-1 for oral cavity cancer. Here immunoSEQ multiplex PCR was the method, and the copy in TCRdb shows in-frame clones only, minus some. The sample lists 7,600 or so clones, roughly two thirds occurring once. Germline loops: CDR1 MNHEY, CDR2 SVGAGI. The CDR3 contains 15 residues. V dropped 1 base and J dropped 1 base, with 10 bases sitting between them. Time point here: after neoadjuvant nivolumab, at surgical resection. This chain joins TRBV6-5 and TRBJ1-1; possible D gene TRBD1, 5 bases. Here the sequenced sample was PBMCs, taken after nivolumab (anti-PD-1) treatment. This receptor was taken from a person aged 35-79 years with oral cavity squamous cell carcinoma. The DNA of the CDR3 is TGTGCCAGCAGTTACTGGGGCAGGGCGAACACTGAAGCTTTCTTT. Translation: CASSYWGRANTEAFF.